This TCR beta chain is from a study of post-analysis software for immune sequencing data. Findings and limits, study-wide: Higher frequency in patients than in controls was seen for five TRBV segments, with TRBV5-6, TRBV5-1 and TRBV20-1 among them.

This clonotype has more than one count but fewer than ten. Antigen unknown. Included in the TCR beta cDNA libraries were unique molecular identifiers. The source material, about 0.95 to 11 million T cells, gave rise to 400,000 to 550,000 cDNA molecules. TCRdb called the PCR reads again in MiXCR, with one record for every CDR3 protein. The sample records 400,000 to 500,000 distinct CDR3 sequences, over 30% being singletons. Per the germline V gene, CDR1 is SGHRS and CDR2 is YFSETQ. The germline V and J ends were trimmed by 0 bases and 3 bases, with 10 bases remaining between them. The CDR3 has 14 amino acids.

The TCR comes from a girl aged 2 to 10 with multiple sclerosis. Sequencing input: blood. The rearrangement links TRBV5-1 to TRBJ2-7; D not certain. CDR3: CASSLDNGDYEQYF. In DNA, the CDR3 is TGCGCCAGCAGCTTGGATAACGGTGACTACGAGCAGTACTTC.